This T cell receptor (beta chain) is drawn from a study of blood T cell repertoires in COVID-19. The overall study: The study drew acute and convalescent COVID-19 samples from the United States, Italy and Spain.

The CDR3 covers 16 residues. Unmatched junction bases numbered 7, after V lost 5 bases and J lost 9 bases. CDR1 MDHEN and CDR2 SYDVKM come from the germline V gene. Profiling relied on immunoSEQ multiplex PCR, and the TCRdb table lists in-frame clones only, not all of them. The table shows 280,000 or so clones, with roughly 86% occurring only once. The chain has TRBV28 and TRBJ2-1, with 16 bases identical to TRBD2. Sequencing used PBMCs or T cells enriched from blood (not recorded which). The source of this sequence is a woman aged 50 to 60 who had been exposed to COVID-19. The CDR3 sequence is CASSRGTSGGASEQFF. The CDR3 DNA sequence: TGTGCCAGCAGTCGAGGGACTAGCGGGGGGGCCAGTGAGCAGTTCTTC.